This T cell receptor (beta chain) was documented in a study of T cells in Graves' hyperthyroidism and ophthalmopathy. Study observations and caveats: Peripheral blood also featured most of the thyroid clonotypes expanded above 0.001.

Germline V gene lookup returns CDR1 MNHNS and CDR2 SASEGT. Trimming took 6 bases from V and 0 from J, leaving 11 bases between them. The CDR3 covers 14 residues. The TCR beta CDR3 regions underwent amplification using RNA transcripts as the source. Researchers ran a first-round RT-PCR on the TCR CDR3 using the HTBI primer set. From the multiplex PCR reads, TCRdb called clonotypes with MiXCR, one entry per CDR3 protein. The sample includes about 350,000 distinct CDR3 sequences, approximately 15% of them seen just once. Comment on this clonotype: Its antigen is unidentified.

Sample: blood. The chain couples TRBV6-1 to TRBJ2-5; D might be TRBD1 (6 bases). This sequence was found in a woman in her 30s with Graves' hyperthyroidism. CDR3 protein: CASSPTGYQETQYF. CDR3 DNA sequence: TGTGCCAGCAGCCCGACAGGTTACCAAGAGACCCAGTACTTC.